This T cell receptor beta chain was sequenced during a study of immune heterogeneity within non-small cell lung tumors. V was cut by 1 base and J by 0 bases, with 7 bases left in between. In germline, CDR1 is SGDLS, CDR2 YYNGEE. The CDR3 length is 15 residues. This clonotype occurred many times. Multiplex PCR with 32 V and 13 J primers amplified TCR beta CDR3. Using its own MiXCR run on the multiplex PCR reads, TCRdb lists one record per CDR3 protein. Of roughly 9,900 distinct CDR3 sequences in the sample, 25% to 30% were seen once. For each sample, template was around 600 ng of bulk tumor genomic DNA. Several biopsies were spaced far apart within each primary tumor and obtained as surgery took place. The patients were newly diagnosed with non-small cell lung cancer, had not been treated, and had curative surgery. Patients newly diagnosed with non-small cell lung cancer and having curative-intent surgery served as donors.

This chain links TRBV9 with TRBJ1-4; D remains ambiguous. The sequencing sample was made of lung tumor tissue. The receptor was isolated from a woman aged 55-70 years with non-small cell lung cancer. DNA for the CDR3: TGTGCCAGCAGCGTAACAACAGCAACTAATGAAAAACTGTTTTTT. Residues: CASSVTTATNEKLFF.